A single sample gave rise to the 29 T cell receptor beta chains below, sequenced in a study of cytomegalovirus exposure and HLA in healthy donors. Researchers ran the PCR with 60 Vbeta and 13 Jbeta primers. The table came from immunoSEQ multiplex PCR; TCRdb's copy has only in-frame clones and leaves some out. The table includes some 180,000 clones, approximately 80% detected once. Source material: PBMCs. The receptors originated from a girl aged 2-10 years in good health and CMV-seropositive.

The chain joins TRBV7-9 to TRBJ2-1, with a weak D call TRBD2 (5 bases). The CDR3 runs 14 residues. V lost 7 bases and J lost 5, with 15 bases in between. Germline values: CDR1 SEHNR, CDR2 FQNEAQ (reference sequence). Here the CDR3 DNA reads TGTGCCAGCACCCCCGGGGTGGCACACAATGAGCAGTTCTTC. This translates into CASTPGVAHNEQFF.

CDR3 DNA: TGTGCCAGCAGCCAATACCCCTTTAGGACAGACATGAACACTGAAGCTTTCTTT. Translating it yields CASSQYPFRTDMNTEAFF. The genes are TRBV4-2 and TRBJ1-1, with D maybe TRBD1 (6 bases). The CDR3 totals 18 residues. V lost 2 bases to trimming and J lost 0 bases, with 19 bases between them. Germline V lookup: CDR1 LGHNA, CDR2 YNFKEQ.

The gene calls are TRBV10-1 and TRBJ2-7; 9 nucleotides align to TRBD1. Germline V gene data show CDR1 as WNHNN and CDR2 as SYGVQD (reference sequence). J lost 8 bases, V lost 5 bases, and 10 bases had no gene match. The CDR3 has 14 residues. CDR3 amino acids: CASSSGTGLMKQYF. The CDR3 coding sequence is TGCGCCAGCAGTTCCGGGACAGGGTTGATGAAGCAGTACTTC.

The CDR3 nucleotides are TGCGCCAGCAGTGAGTCCGGGACAGGGGCCCACGAGCAGTACTTC. It codes for CASSESGTGAHEQYF. This chain connects TRBV10-2 to TRBJ2-7; 10 nucleotides align to TRBD1. The CDR3 is 15 residues long. V lost 0 bases and J lost 5; bases outside the gene matches: 4. Germline V gene lookup returns CDR1 WSHSY and CDR2 SAAADI.

The gene calls are TRBV19 and TRBJ1-5; the D gene is possibly TRBD1 (5 bases). The germline gives CDR1 LNHDA, CDR2 SQIVND (reference sequence). The CDR3 is 15 residues long. The ends were cut back, 3 bases at V and 2 bases at J, with 11 bases in the middle. The CDR3 DNA reads as TGTGCCAGTAGTATTGTATCCAGGGGCAATCAGCCCCAGCATTTT. It codes for CASSIVSRGNQPQHF.

Note on this clone: The sample contains more than one DNA sequence encoding this CDR3. The chain's CDR3 is CASSWGQGGTEAFF. In DNA, the CDR3 is TGTGCCAGCAGTTGGGGACAGGGTGGGACTGAAGCTTTCTTT. V gene TRBV6-5 combines with J gene TRBJ1-1; TRBD1 matches 9 bases. V dropped 4 bases and J dropped 5; count of bases not matched to a gene: 5. This CDR3 contains 14 residues. Germline V gene lookup returns CDR1 MNHEY and CDR2 SVGAGI.

V usage is TRBV6-5 and J usage is TRBJ2-1; D may be TRBD1 (6 bases). The CDR3 consists of 15 residues. The germline CDR1 and CDR2 sequences are MNHEY and SVGAGI. V was clipped by 0 bases and J by 7 bases, with 13 bases between them. The CDR3 loop reads CASSYSHGGRNEQFF. As DNA, the CDR3 is TGTGCCAGCAGTTACTCTCATGGGGGCCGAAATGAGCAGTTCTTC.

In this sample, this clone turned up a few times. The V call is TRBV4-1, the J call TRBJ2-1, with 13 bases aligning to TRBD2. The CDR3 runs to 20 residues. The V gene end was trimmed by 2 bases and the J gene end by 7 bases; junction bases not matched to a gene: 17. CDR1 MGHRA and CDR2 YSYEKL come from the germline V gene. The CDR3 nucleotides read TGCGCCAGCAGCCAAACTACCCCCGGGACAGGACTAGCGGGAGCGAATGAGCAGTTCTTC. It is translated as CASSQTTPGTGLAGANEQFF.

The V gene is TRBV27, the J gene TRBJ1-2; 9 bases line up with TRBD1. V was pared by 4 bases and J by 3 bases, with 6 bases of the junction left unmatched. Germline CDR1 reads MNHEY; CDR2 reads SMNVEV (reference sequence). This CDR3 comprises 15 residues. DNA for the CDR3: TGTGCCAGCAGTTCACTGGACAGGGGATACTATGGCTACACCTTC. This translates into CASSSLDRGYYGYTF.

The chain employs TRBV2 and TRBJ2-2; D gene uncertain. V was trimmed by 2 bases and J by 0 bases, leaving 10 bases between them. The CDR3 is 16 amino acids. Germline CDR1 SNHLY, CDR2 FYNNEI. DNA of the CDR3: TGTGCCAGCAGTGAACCTTTCGGTGCGAACACCGGGGAGCTGTTTTTT. Amino acid sequence: CASSEPFGANTGELFF.

The V gene is TRBV4-2, the J gene TRBJ1-1, with 7 positions matching TRBD1. The V gene end was trimmed by 7 bases and the J gene end by 4 bases; junction bases not matched to a gene: 12. CDR1 LGHNA and CDR2 YNFKEQ come from the germline V gene. The CDR3 sequence is 15 residues long. The CDR3 region is CASTPTTGFSTEAFF. CDR3 DNA sequence: TGTGCCAGCACCCCGACGACAGGGTTTAGCACTGAAGCTTTCTTT.

The chain has TRBV14 and TRBJ1-1, with D hard to call. CDR1 is SGHDN and CDR2 is FVKESK in the germline V gene. V lost 7 bases and J 8 bases, leaving 17 bases between the germline ends. There are 13 residues in the CDR3. The CDR3 DNA reads as TGTGCCAGCAACTCCCCCGGGAAAGGGGAAGCTTTCTTT. Translation gives CASNSPGKGEAFF. Looking up the rest from reference TRBV14 and TRBJ1-1 gives the full variable domain: EAGVTQFPSHSVIEKGQTVTLRCDPISGHDNLYWYRRVMGKEIKFLLHFVKESKQDESGMPNNRFLAERTGGTYSTLKVQPAELEDSGVYFCASNSPGKGEAFFGQGTRLTVV.

This clone was counted once. The rearrangement joins TRBV9 to TRBJ2-6, with 7 bases aligning to TRBD1. The length of the CDR3 is 18 residues. CDR1 and CDR2 (germline): SGDLS, YYNGEE. J lost 2 bases, V lost 3 bases, and 11 bases had no gene match. The DNA of the CDR3 is TGTGCCAGCAGCGACCGTCGACAGGGTCCGACTGGGGCCAACGTCCTGACTTTC. It yields the protein CASSDRRQGPTGANVLTF.

The chain links TRBV19 to TRBJ1-2; D gene unclear. CDR1 and CDR2 (germline): LNHDA, SQIVND (reference sequence). CDR3 length: 13 amino acids. V was pared by 1 base and J by 5 bases, with 8 bases between. The CDR3 loop is CASSIVSGYGYTF. Here the CDR3 DNA reads TGTGCCAGTAGTATAGTATCGGGGTATGGCTACACCTTC.

The chain links TRBV5-1 to TRBJ2-5; tentative D call: TRBD2 (5 bases). The J call could be wrong; TRBJ2-7 is a better fit for the DNA end. CDR1 and CDR2 (germline): SGHRS, YFSETQ. The CDR3 consists of 14 residues. CDR3 region: CASSLDGSSYEQYF. DNA for the CDR3: TGCGCCAGCAGCCTGGATGGGAGCTCCTACGAGCAGTACTTC.

The chain links TRBV18 to TRBJ1-2; TRBD1 is a possible D gene (5 bases). V shed 6 bases and J shed 4 bases, with 12 bases lying between them. The V gene's germline CDR1 is KGHSH and CDR2 LQKENI. This CDR3 has 13 amino acids. CDR3 amino acids: CASSPQGLYGYTF. CDR3 in DNA: TGTGCCAGCTCCCCTCAGGGACTCTATGGCTACACCTTC.

Of note for this clone: The junction does not match germline at one end; this may be a read error. Other DNA sequences in the sample encode the same CDR3. The chain is built from TRBV5-1 and TRBJ1-2; weak D call: TRBD1 (5 bases). Germline values: CDR1 SGHRS, CDR2 YFSETQ. The CDR3 totals 16 residues. DNA of the CDR3: TGCGCCAGTAGCTTAGGGCAGGGATCGAATGGCTATGGCTACACCTTC. Its protein is CASSLGQGSNGYGYTF.

As DNA, the CDR3 is TGCGCCAGCAGCCACCCACAGGCCTCAAAGCCCAGAGAAGCTTTCTTT. This gives the protein CASSHPQASKPREAFF. J is TRBJ1-1 and V is TRBV5-1; D is possibly TRBD1 (5 bases). V was trimmed by 4 bases and J by 8 bases, leaving 24 bases between them. The CDR3 length is 16 residues. Per the germline V gene, CDR1 is SGHRS and CDR2 is YFSETQ.

This clone was seen a single time. This chain joins TRBV5-4 and TRBJ1-2; TRBD1 is a possible D gene (6 bases). Germline CDR1 reads SGHNT; CDR2 reads YYREEE (reference sequence). Trimming removed 5 bases at V and 5 bases at J, with 16 bases between. CDR3 length: 14 amino acids. The CDR3 sequence is CASRSGRGFYGYTF. Here the CDR3 DNA reads TGTGCCAGCAGGTCGGGGAGGGGGTTTTATGGCTACACCTTC.

The rearrangement uses TRBV28 and TRBJ1-2; 9 nucleotides align to TRBD1. The CDR3 is 17 amino acids. CDR1 is MDHEN, CDR2 SYDVKM, per germline. J lost 3 bases, V lost 5 bases, and 13 bases had no gene match. CDR3 sequence (DNA): TGTGCCAGCAGTCCTATGAAGGACAGGGGCTTTTACTATGGCTACACCTTC. Its translation is CASSPMKDRGFYYGYTF.

The J gene is TRBJ2-1, the V gene TRBV4-2; tentative D call: TRBD2 (5 bases). Trimming left V 2 bases short and J 5 bases short, with 16 bases between. The CDR3 contains 16 residues. Germline CDR1 reads LGHNA; CDR2 reads YNFKEQ. The CDR3 nucleotides read TGTGCCAGCAGCCAAAGGCGTCTAGCAGATGACAATGAGCAGTTCTTC. It yields the protein CASSQRRLADDNEQFF.

This chain links TRBV6-1 with TRBJ1-5; D might be TRBD1 (6 bases). This CDR3 has 17 residues. The V gene lost 0 bases and the J gene lost 3 bases, with 15 bases spanning the gap. Looked up from germline, CDR1 is MNHNS and CDR2 is SASEGT. In DNA, the CDR3 is TGTGCCAGCAGTGAAGCCCACAGGGTGGAATTCAATCAGCCCCAGCATTTT. Translating gives CASSEAHRVEFNQPQHF.

This clone was recorded once. The chain combines TRBV5-1 with TRBJ2-7; D is undetermined. Trimming cost V 0 bases and J 3 bases, with 10 bases left between them. CDR3 length: 14 residues. The germline V gene has CDR1 SGHRS and CDR2 YFSETQ. The CDR3 protein is CASSLGASLYEQYF. The CDR3 bases are TGCGCCAGCAGCTTGGGCGCGAGTCTCTACGAGCAGTACTTC.

The chain is built from TRBV7-9 and TRBJ2-3; maybe TRBD1 (5 bases). The CDR3 consists of 16 residues. The germline V gene has CDR1 SEHNR and CDR2 FQNEAQ (reference sequence). V was shortened by 3 bases and J by 1 base, with 14 bases between the two germline ends. The CDR3 sequence is CASSFDQGLGTDTQYF. CDR3 DNA: TGTGCCAGCAGCTTTGATCAGGGCCTGGGCACAGATACGCAGTATTTT.

The chain carries TRBV7-3 and TRBJ2-1; a possible D gene is TRBD2 (7 bases). V lost 5 bases and J lost 9, with 14 bases in between. The germline V gene has CDR1 SGHTA and CDR2 FQGTGA. The CDR3 runs 13 residues. The CDR3 reads CASSGGGRGEQFF. As DNA, the CDR3 is TGTGCCAGCAGCGGGGGGGGCAGGGGTGAGCAGTTCTTC.

The CDR3 region is CASSLYTESYEQYF. The CDR3 DNA sequence: TGCGCCAGCAGCTTGTATACAGAGTCCTACGAGCAGTACTTC. The chain recombines TRBV5-1 with TRBJ2-7; D is uncertain. The germline gives CDR1 SGHRS, CDR2 YFSETQ. The CDR3 contains 14 residues. V was cut by 1 base and J by 1 base, with 9 bases left in between.

The rearrangement uses TRBV7-9 and TRBJ1-1; a weak D match, TRBD1 (5 bases). CDR1 is SEHNR, CDR2 FQNEAQ, per germline (reference sequence). The CDR3 is 13 residues long. Trimming stripped 3 bases from V and 7 bases from J, with 12 bases between. CDR3 in DNA: TGTGCCAGCAGCTTCCCCGGGGGGAGTGAAGCTTTCTTT. Translating gives CASSFPGGSEAFF.

The chain couples TRBV28 to TRBJ2-1, with TRBD2 matching 7 bases. The CDR3 is 16 residues long. Per germline, CDR1 MDHEN and CDR2 SYDVKM. Trimming took 1 base from V and 2 from J; bases not matched to a gene: 5. The CDR3 sequence is CASSLLAGATYNEQFF. The CDR3 DNA is TGTGCCAGCAGTTTATTGGCGGGAGCCACCTACAATGAGCAGTTCTTC.

The rearrangement uses TRBV5-1 and TRBJ2-3, with D possibly TRBD2 on 5 matching bases. The length of the CDR3 is 14 residues. V was trimmed by 2 bases and J by 0 bases, leaving 7 bases between them. Germline V CDR1 and CDR2: SGHRS, YFSETQ. The CDR3 DNA reads TGCGCCAGCAGCTTACTAGGGAGCACAGATACGCAGTATTTT. Encoded protein: CASSLLGSTDTQYF.